This T cell receptor (beta chain) emerged from a study of monozygotic twins with inflammatory bowel disease. The study, taken as a whole, reports: Between concordant and discordant twins, repertoire similarity failed to differ, a result that limited power may explain. Compared with healthy co-twins, IBD patients showed reduced TCRbeta repertoire diversity by inverse Simpson.

In regard to this clonotype: Its target is not known.

With roughly 17 and 9 cycles respectively, two nested PCRs were carried out on TCRalpha and TCRbeta cDNA. Following a re-call of the 5' RACE reads, TCRdb has one entry per CDR3 protein and lacks DNA. This sample's table has 150,000 to 200,000 distinct CDR3 sequences. The CDR3 is made up of 15 amino acids. Germline CDR1 and CDR2: SNHLY and FYNNEI. The sequenced sample was blood. This chain links TRBV2 with TRBJ2-2; TCRdb indicates TRBD2, and absent DNA this call remains unverified. The clonotype originates from a human donor with ulcerative colitis or Crohn's disease, or a healthy co-twin of an affected twin (not recorded which). CDR3 amino acids: CASLRLAGVTGELFF.